Following are 31 T cell receptor beta chains from one sample sequenced in a study of post-analysis software for immune sequencing data. Unique-molecular-identifier-tagged TCR beta cDNA libraries were used. MiXCR was run by TCRdb on the PCR reads, yielding one entry per CDR3 protein. Of a few hundred thousand distinct CDR3 sequences detected, approximately 31% appear once; the ten largest clones hold roughly 6%. These receptors lack a known antigen. Study-level results: There were four or five TRBV segments more frequent in patients than controls, and TRBV5-6, TRBV5-1 and TRBV20-1 were among them.

Sequenced input: blood. The source is a girl between 2 and 17 years old with multiple sclerosis.

The rearrangement links TRBV28 to TRBJ2-5; TRBD2 matches at 7 bases. Germline values: CDR1 MDHEN, CDR2 SYDVKM. The CDR3 runs to 14 residues. The trim removed 5 bases at V and 9 bases at J, leaving 12 bases unmatched. This CDR3 is CASSPSGVGEPQYF. The CDR3 DNA sequence: TGTGCCAGCAGTCCCAGCGGGGTGGGCGAGCCCCAGTACTTC.

The chain carries TRBV20-1 and TRBJ2-3, with D hard to call. This CDR3 is built from 14 residues. In germline, CDR1 is DFQATT, CDR2 SNEGSKA (reference sequence). Deletions cut 3 bases from V and 2 bases from J, with 12 bases between. CDR3 nucleotides: TGCAGTGCTAGCGCGTTAGTGGACACAGATACGCAGTATTTT. As protein: CSASALVDTDTQYF.

The rearrangement uses TRBV5-1 and TRBJ1-2; TRBD1 aligns across 7 bases. Germline CDR1 reads SGHRS; CDR2 reads YFSETQ. The ends lost 4 bases at V and 2 bases at J; junction bases unmatched: 8. The CDR3 runs to 15 residues. This CDR3 reads CASSPTGNINYGYTF. CDR3 nucleotides: TGCGCCAGCAGCCCGACAGGGAATATAAACTATGGCTACACCTTC.

This clonotype was picked up a small number of times. This rearrangement joins TRBV7-9 to TRBJ1-2; possible D gene TRBD1, 5 bases. The CDR3 loop spans 12 amino acids. V lost 4 bases, J lost 6 bases, and 9 bases lay in between. CDR1 and CDR2 from the germline V gene are SEHNR and FQNEAQ (reference sequence). CDR3 coding DNA: TGTGCCAGCAGCTGGGGGGGGAATGGCTACACCTTC. This translates into CASSWGGNGYTF.

The V call is TRBV24-1, the J call TRBJ1-5; no clear D. CDR1 and CDR2 from the germline V gene are KGHDR and SFDVKD. The CDR3 is 12 amino acids. Trimming left V 9 bases short and J 7 bases short, with 12 bases between. CDR3 coding DNA: TGTGCCACCGGTGTCTCGGGGCAGCCCCAGCATTTT. The encoded protein is CATGVSGQPQHF.

Many counts were recorded for this clonotype. V is TRBV5-6 and J is TRBJ1-2; TRBD1 is a possible D gene (5 bases). Germline CDR1 SGHDT, CDR2 YYEEEE. CDR3 length: 14 amino acids. Trimming took off 2 bases at V and 6 bases at J, with 14 bases between the two ends. CDR3 amino acids: CASSFGTWDHGYTF. Written as DNA, the CDR3 is TGTGCCAGCAGCTTCGGGACCTGGGACCATGGCTACACCTTC.

Notes on this clonotype: A read error may account for a junction end that differs from germline. The V gene is TRBV7-3, the J gene TRBJ2-5, with D tentatively TRBD2 (6 bases). The CDR3 is 16 amino acids. Germline values: CDR1 SGHTA, CDR2 FQGTGA. The CDR3 bases are TGTGCCAGCAGCTCGGGACTGGGGTTCGGAGAAGAGACCCTGTACTTC. It specifies CASSSGLGFGEETLYF.

V is TRBV7-2 and J is TRBJ2-7; D is perhaps TRBD1 (6 bases). This CDR3 is built from 14 residues. Trimming removed 5 bases from V and 5 bases from J, with 16 bases in between. Germline CDR1 is SGHTA and CDR2 is FQGNSA. The CDR3 coding sequence is TGTGCCAGCAGCAACAGGGAGCCCCTAGACGAGCAGTACTTC. Encoded protein: CASSNREPLDEQYF.

The rearrangement links TRBV2 to TRBJ2-1, with 12 bases lining up with TRBD2. The germline V gene encodes CDR1 SNHLY and CDR2 FYNNEI. The CDR3 is 16 residues long. Trimming removed 7 bases from V and 3 bases from J; junction bases left unmatched: 7. CDR3 in DNA: TGTGCCAGCAAACCCCTAGCGGGGGGGTTCTACAATGAGCAGTTCTTC. Amino acid sequence: CASKPLAGGFYNEQFF.

This clonotype showed up just once. The chain combines TRBV3-1 with TRBJ2-2; tentative D call: TRBD2 (5 bases). V was clipped by 3 bases and J by 3 bases, with 14 bases between them. Per the germline V gene, CDR1 is LGHDT and CDR2 is YNNKEL (reference sequence). The CDR3 is 16 residues long. As DNA, the CDR3 is TGTGCCAGCAGCCATTTAAACGCGGGTTACACCGGGGAGCTGTTTTTT. Protein product: CASSHLNAGYTGELFF.

This clonotype showed up just a few times. This chain joins TRBV9 and TRBJ2-1; D is perhaps TRBD1 (6 bases). This CDR3 region has 14 residues. In germline, CDR1 is SGDLS, CDR2 YYNGEE. V gave up 3 bases and J gave up 9 bases, with 16 bases separating them. DNA for the CDR3: TGTGCCAGCAGCGCAAATCCGACAGGAACTGAGCAGTTCTTC. Translating it yields CASSANPTGTEQFF.

This clonotype was counted between two and nine times. V and J are TRBV4-1 and TRBJ1-2; D unresolved. Germline CDR1 and CDR2: MGHRA and YSYEKL. This CDR3 comprises 13 residues. Deletions cut 3 bases from V and 6 bases from J, with 11 bases between. CDR3 DNA: TGCGCCAGCAGCCATACGGGCGGTAATGGCTACACCTTC. This sequence encodes CASSHTGGNGYTF.

This clonotype showed up just once. The chain employs TRBV12-3 or TRBV12-4 and TRBJ2-5; TRBD2 aligns across 9 bases. This CDR3 is built from 17 residues. The J segment lost 3 bases and the V segment lost 6 bases, leaving 14 bases of the junction unmatched. CDR3 sequence reads: CASRSPLGQRGEETQYF. CDR3 nucleotide sequence: TGTGCCAGCAGATCCCCTCTGGGCCAGCGGGGGGAAGAGACCCAGTACTTC.

The chain couples TRBV5-1 to TRBJ2-7; D might be TRBD1 (6 bases). CDR3 length: 15 residues. The V and J ends lost 2 bases and 0 bases respectively, with 12 bases between them. CDR1 is SGHRS and CDR2 is YFSETQ in the germline V gene. CDR3 sequence reads: CASSFYRDNSYEQYF. Here the CDR3 DNA reads TGCGCCAGCAGCTTTTACCGGGACAACTCCTACGAGCAGTACTTC.

The table lists this clonotype with a few counts. The gene calls are TRBV6-5 and TRBJ2-1; TRBD2 agrees at 8 bases. The V gene end was trimmed by 2 bases and the J gene end by 0 bases; junction bases not matched to a gene: 12. In germline, CDR1 is MNHEY, CDR2 SVGAGI. The CDR3 consists of 19 residues. CDR3 region: CASSYPLRGGPTSYNEQFF. Here the CDR3 DNA reads TGTGCCAGCAGTTACCCGTTACGGGGGGGACCAACCTCCTACAATGAGCAGTTCTTC.

The chain uses TRBV20-1 and TRBJ1-6; 7 nucleotides agree with TRBD1. V lost 4 bases and J lost 9; bases outside the gene matches: 15. There are 16 residues in the CDR3. The germline gives CDR1 DFQATT, CDR2 SNEGSKA (reference sequence). The DNA of the CDR3 is TGCAGTGCTACCGCGTATGGCCCGAGACAGGGTTCACCCCTCCACTTT. This sequence encodes CSATAYGPRQGSPLHF.

This clonotype showed up just a few times. The V gene is TRBV6-2 or TRBV6-3, the J gene TRBJ2-1; the match to TRBD2 covers 10 bases. CDR1 is MNHEY and CDR2 is SVGEGT in the germline V gene. This CDR3 has 15 residues. V lost 6 bases, J lost 5 bases, and 7 bases stayed unmatched. The CDR3 sequence: CASRSSGGADNEQFF. The CDR3, as DNA: TGTGCCAGCAGGTCAAGCGGGGGGGCAGACAATGAGCAGTTCTTC.

This clonotype was observed a handful of times. The gene calls are TRBV5-1 and TRBJ1-2; 7 nucleotides agree with TRBD1. The length of the CDR3 is 15 residues. Germline V gene data show CDR1 as SGHRS and CDR2 as YFSETQ. The ends lost 1 base at V and 2 bases at J; junction bases unmatched: 5. CDR3 bases: TGCGCCAGCAGCTTGATGGGACAGAGGAACTATGGCTACACCTTC. Amino acid sequence: CASSLMGQRNYGYTF. The variable domain in full, completed from reference TRBV5-1 and TRBJ1-2, reads KAGVTQTPRYLIKTRGQQVTLSCSPISGHRSVSWYQQTPGQGLQFLFEYFSETQRNKGNFPGRFSGRQFSNSRSEMNVSTLELGDSALYLCASSLMGQRNYGYTFGSGTRLTVV.

This chain joins TRBV4-1 and TRBJ2-7, with D possibly matching TRBD2 (7 bases). Trimming left V 3 bases short and J 6 bases short, with 21 bases between. This CDR3 contains 16 residues. The V gene's germline CDR1 is MGHRA and CDR2 YSYEKL. The DNA for the CDR3 is TGCGCCAGCAGCCAGATGGGGGGGGCCCCTGGGTCCGAGCAGTACTTC. This gives the protein CASSQMGGAPGSEQYF.

This chain links TRBV6-6 with TRBJ1-5, with 7 bases identical to TRBD1. The ends lost 7 bases at V and 6 bases at J; junction bases unmatched: 15. Germline V lookup: CDR1 MNHNY, CDR2 SVGAGI (reference sequence). This CDR3 is built from 16 residues. This CDR3 is CASISPERGLGQPQHF. CDR3 sequence (DNA): TGTGCCAGCATCTCCCCAGAAAGGGGGCTGGGTCAGCCCCAGCATTTT.

In its sample, this clonotype was seen a few times. The chain is built from TRBV5-1 and TRBJ2-1, with 8 bases matching TRBD1. V dropped 4 bases and J dropped 13; count of bases not matched to a gene: 10. The CDR3 is 13 residues long. Germline V gene data show CDR1 as SGHRS and CDR2 as YFSETQ. Here the CDR3 DNA reads TGCGCCAGCAGCCTAGGACAGGGCGAATTTCAGTTCTTC. Amino acid sequence: CASSLGQGEFQFF. Looking up the rest from reference TRBV5-1 and TRBJ2-1 gives the full variable domain: KAGVTQTPRYLIKTRGQQVTLSCSPISGHRSVSWYQQTPGQGLQFLFEYFSETQRNKGNFPGRFSGRQFSNSRSEMNVSTLELGDSALYLCASSLGQGEFQFFGPGTRLTVL.

This clonotype has at least ten counts. The chain recombines TRBV29-1 with TRBJ1-2; 10 bases are shared with TRBD1. The CDR3 loop spans 12 amino acids. V lost 7 bases, J lost 6 bases, and 5 bases stayed unmatched. The V gene's germline CDR1 is SQVTM and CDR2 ANQGSEA. CDR3 coding DNA: TGCAGCGCTATCGACAGGGGGCATGGCTACACCTTC. Translation gives CSAIDRGHGYTF.

The table lists this clonotype with a few counts. This chain connects TRBV3-1 to TRBJ1-2, with D possibly being TRBD1 (6 bases). Trimming removed 1 base at V and 7 bases at J, with 13 bases between. The CDR3 covers 14 residues. CDR1 is LGHDT and CDR2 is YNNKEL in the germline V gene (reference sequence). CDR3: CASSQVQGLGGYTF. The CDR3 DNA follows: TGTGCCAGCAGCCAAGTGCAGGGGCTTGGTGGCTACACCTTC.

The chain has TRBV29-1 and TRBJ1-2; possible D gene TRBD1, 5 bases. Per the germline V gene, CDR1 is SQVTM and CDR2 is ANQGSEA. This CDR3 is built from 13 residues. The V and J ends lost 3 bases and 4 bases respectively, with 12 bases between them. CDR3 sequence (DNA): TGCAGCGTTGATCAGGGTTACGCCTATGGCTACACCTTC. As protein: CSVDQGYAYGYTF.

The V and J genes are TRBV20-1 and TRBJ1-1; D gene uncertain. Trimming removed 2 bases at V and 5 bases at J, with 12 bases between. The V gene's germline CDR1 is DFQATT and CDR2 SNEGSKA (reference sequence). CDR3 length equals 13 residues. In DNA form, the CDR3 reads TGCAGTGCTAGATACCTCTTTGGGACTGAAGCTTTCTTT. Its translation: CSARYLFGTEAFF.

The chain combines TRBV20-1 with TRBJ2-5; a weak D match, TRBD2 (5 bases). Between the trimmed V and J ends, which lost 0 bases and 0 bases, there was a span of 11 bases. There are 15 residues in the CDR3. The V gene's germline CDR1 is DFQATT and CDR2 SNEGSKA (reference sequence). DNA for the CDR3: TGCAGTGCTAGAGATCCCCCTAGCAACCAAGAGACCCAGTACTTC. Protein sequence: CSARDPPSNQETQYF.

This clonotype was counted a single time. The chain joins TRBV20-1 to TRBJ1-5, with 11 bases that match TRBD1. V lost 0 bases and J lost 10; bases outside the gene matches: 8. The CDR3 runs to 15 residues. Germline V gives CDR1 DFQATT, CDR2 SNEGSKA (reference sequence). CDR3 amino acids: CSARDPGQGGTPQHF. The CDR3 DNA reads as TGCAGTGCTAGAGATCCGGGACAGGGGGGAACCCCCCAGCATTTT.

This chain links TRBV5-1 with TRBJ2-3; D tentatively fits TRBD1 or TRBD2 (5 bases each). The CDR3 totals 14 residues. V lost 7 bases and J lost 2, with 14 bases in between. CDR1 SGHRS and CDR2 YFSETQ come from the germline V gene. The CDR3 here is CASRRDAITDTQYF. For the CDR3, the DNA is TGCGCCAGCCGACGGGACGCTATCACAGATACGCAGTATTTT.

The table lists this clonotype with a few counts. The chain has TRBV9 and TRBJ1-2, with TRBD1 as a possible D gene (5 bases). This CDR3 comprises 14 residues. Germline assignment: CDR1 SGDLS and CDR2 YYNGEE. With 3 bases removed from V and 4 bases from J, the gap between germline ends came to 13 bases. The CDR3: CASSGQTRRYGYTF. The CDR3 DNA is TGTGCCAGCAGCGGACAGACTCGACGCTATGGCTACACCTTC. Full variable domain (rest looked up from reference TRBV9 and TRBJ1-2): DSGVTQTPKHLITATGQRVTLRCSPRSGDLSVYWYQQSLDQGLQFLIQYYNGEERAKGNILERFSAQQFPDLHSELNLSSLELGDSALYFCASSGQTRRYGYTFGSGTRLTVV.

The rearrangement links TRBV29-1 to TRBJ2-3; maybe TRBD2 (6 bases). V lost 6 bases, J lost 6 bases, and 22 bases lay in between. The germline V gene has CDR1 SQVTM and CDR2 ANQGSEA. The CDR3 extends over 15 amino acids. The CDR3 coding sequence is TGCAGCGTCGCCCAGCGGGCCATATTCGGGGATACGCAGTATTTT. This translates into CSVAQRAIFGDTQYF.

The V and J genes are TRBV9 and TRBJ1-2; 7 bases are a match to TRBD1. This CDR3 comprises 15 residues. Trimming took 4 bases from V and 3 from J; bases not matched to a gene: 9. Per germline, CDR1 SGDLS and CDR2 YYNGEE. The CDR3 sequence: CASSSPRGPYYGYTF. The CDR3, as DNA: TGTGCCAGCAGCTCCCCAAGGGGGCCCTACTATGGCTACACCTTC.